This entry describes one TCR beta chain. In blood CD8+ and CD4+ T cells, TCR beta underwent sequencing. These data are taken from a study of CD8 T cells in Susac syndrome. Reverse transcription of roughly 0.45 to 1 ug RNA was carried out with random hexamers. An immunoSEQ multiplex PCR generated amplified TCR beta CDR3 products spanning 54 Vbeta and 13 Jbeta. MiXCR was run by TCRdb on the immunoSEQ multiplex PCR reads, yielding one entry per CDR3 protein. The sample has 150,000 to 200,000 distinct CDR3 sequences, roughly 93% seen once. The receptor comes from a human donor in good health. Material for sequencing was CD4+ T cells from PBMCs.

The CDR3 protein is CASSLSLSTRGANEKLFF. CDR3 nucleotides: TGTGCCAGCAGCTTGTCACTCTCGACCCGGGGAGCTAATGAAAAACTGTTTTTT. This chain links TRBV5-5 with TRBJ1-4; D unclear. CDR1 is SGHKS and CDR2 is YYEKEE in the germline V gene (reference sequence). The CDR3 totals 18 residues. V gave up 1 base and J gave up 3 bases, with 19 bases separating them. The full variable domain, rest sourced from reference TRBV5-5 and TRBJ1-4, is DAGVTQSPTHLIKTRGQQVTLRCSPISGHKSVSWYQQVLGQGPQFIFQYYEKEERGRGNFPDRFSARQFPNYSSELNVNALLLGDSALYLCASSLSLSTRGANEKLFFGSGTQLSVL.